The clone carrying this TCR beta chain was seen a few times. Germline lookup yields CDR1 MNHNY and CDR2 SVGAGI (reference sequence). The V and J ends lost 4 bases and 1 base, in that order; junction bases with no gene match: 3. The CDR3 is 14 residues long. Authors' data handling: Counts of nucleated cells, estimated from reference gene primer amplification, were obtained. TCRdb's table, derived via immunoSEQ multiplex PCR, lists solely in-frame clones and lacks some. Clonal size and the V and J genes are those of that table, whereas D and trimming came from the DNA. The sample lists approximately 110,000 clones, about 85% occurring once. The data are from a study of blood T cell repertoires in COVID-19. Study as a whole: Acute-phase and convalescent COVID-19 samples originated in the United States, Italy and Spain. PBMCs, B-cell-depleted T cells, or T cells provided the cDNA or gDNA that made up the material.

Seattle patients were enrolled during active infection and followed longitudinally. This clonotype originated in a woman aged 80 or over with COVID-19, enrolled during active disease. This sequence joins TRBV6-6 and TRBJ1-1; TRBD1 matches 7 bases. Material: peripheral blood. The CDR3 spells CASSWTGWNTEAFF. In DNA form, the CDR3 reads TGTGCCAGCAGTTGGACAGGATGGAACACTGAAGCTTTCTTT.